This entry describes one T cell receptor beta chain. This clone was seen more than once but under ten times. Which antigen it targets is not known. Base qualities were left out, and no much larger clone turns up one base away. V loses 2 bases of germline sequence and J loses 2 bases, and the interval between the two ends is 13 bases. CDR1 and CDR2, looked up from the germline V gene, are KGHSH and LQKENI. Inclusive of the bounding cysteine and phenylalanine, the CDR3 is 15 residues long. CDR3 DNA only is kept here, 45 bases in frame from base 1. This entry belongs to a study of control samples from healthy donors and cancer patients (dated by TCRdb to 2018 to 2021). The library was made by the immunoSEQ multiplex PCR assay. Held by TCRdb, this immuneACCESS table contains in-frame sequences only and omits some clones. Under half of the omission traces to an unresolved V gene where checked; the cause of the rest is unknown. The sample table records 100,000 to 150,000 clones; roughly 92% of these occur just once. Less than 0.65% of the sample rests with the top ten.

The receptor was isolated from a man of 80 years or more with head and neck cancer. The sequenced material came from PBMCs. The V gene is TRBV18 and the J gene is TRBJ2-7; a tentative D match to TRBD2 spans 6 bases. DNA sequence: TGTGCCAGCTCACCAGCGGGACGGCCAACCTACGAGCAGTACTTC. This translates into CASSPAGRPTYEQYF.